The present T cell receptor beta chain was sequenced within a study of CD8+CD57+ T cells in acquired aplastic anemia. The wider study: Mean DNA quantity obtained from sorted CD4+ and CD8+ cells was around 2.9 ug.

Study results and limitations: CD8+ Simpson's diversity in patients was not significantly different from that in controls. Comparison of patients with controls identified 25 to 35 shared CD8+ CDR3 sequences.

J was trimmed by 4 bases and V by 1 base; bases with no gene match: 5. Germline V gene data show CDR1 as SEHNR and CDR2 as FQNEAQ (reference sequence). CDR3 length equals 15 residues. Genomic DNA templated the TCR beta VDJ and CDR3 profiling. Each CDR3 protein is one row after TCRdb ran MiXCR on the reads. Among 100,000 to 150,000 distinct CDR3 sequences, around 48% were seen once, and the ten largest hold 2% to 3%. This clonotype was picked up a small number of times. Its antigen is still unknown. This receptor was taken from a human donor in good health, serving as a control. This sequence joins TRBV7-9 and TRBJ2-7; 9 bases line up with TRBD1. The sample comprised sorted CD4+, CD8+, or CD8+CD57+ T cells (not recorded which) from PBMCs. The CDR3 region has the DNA TGTGCCAGCAGCTTAGGAGGACAGGGGAGATACGAGCAGTACTTC. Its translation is CASSLGGQGRYEQYF.